One sample yielded the 2 T cell receptor beta chains listed below, sequenced in a study of neurological immune-mediated disorders. TCRdb re-derived calls from the 5' RACE reads in MiXCR, one entry per CDR3 protein. The table lists 120,000 or so distinct CDR3 sequences, roughly 3.2% of them singletons, with over 1% in the top ten. The specimen was PBMCs. All receptors derive from a woman aged 25 to 39 with multiple sclerosis.

Many counts were recorded for this clonotype. V is TRBV15 and J is TRBJ2-3, with 9 positions matching TRBD2. The V gene's germline CDR1 is LNHNV and CDR2 YYDKDF (reference sequence). V was clipped by 4 bases and J by 0 bases; unmatched bases: 14. CDR3 length: 19 residues. As DNA, the CDR3 is TGTGCCACCAGCATCCCCGGTTCTAGCGGGATCCTTAGCACAGATACGCAGTATTTT. It codes for CATSIPGSSGILSTDTQYF.

This clonotype was seen many times. This rearrangement joins TRBV5-1 to TRBJ1-1; tentatively, D is TRBD1 (5 bases). V lost 1 base and J 4 bases, leaving 17 bases between the germline ends. CDR1 is SGHRS and CDR2 is YFSETQ in the germline V gene. This CDR3 contains 16 residues. The CDR3 DNA sequence: TGCGCCAGCAGCTTGAATAGGGCAGGGCGGACCACTGAAGCTTTCTTT. Its translation is CASSLNRAGRTTEAFF.